Below are 11 T cell receptor beta chains sequenced from a single sample in a study of cytomegalovirus exposure and HLA in healthy donors. Measured with immunoSEQ multiplex PCR; TCRdb has only the in-frame clones, and not every one. Among about 140,000 clones, 80% to 90% were seen once, and the ten largest hold 1.4% to 1.5%. The sequenced sample consisted of PBMCs. These receptors originate from a woman between 25 and 40 years old in good health and CMV-seronegative.

Here the CDR3 reads CASSSRQVGSYEQYF. CDR3 sequence (DNA): TGTGCCAGCAGCTCCCGACAGGTCGGATCGTACGAGCAGTACTTC. The J gene is TRBJ2-7, the V gene TRBV11-2; weak D call: TRBD1 (6 bases). The V gene lost 4 bases and the J gene lost 4 bases, with 17 bases spanning the gap. CDR3 size: 15 residues. Germline V CDR1 and CDR2: SGHAT, FQNNGV.

The chain links TRBV5-1 to TRBJ2-1, with a possible D match to TRBD2 (5 bases). This CDR3 region has 15 residues. Germline lookup yields CDR1 SGHRS and CDR2 YFSETQ. The germline V and J ends were trimmed by 4 bases and 3 bases, with 14 bases remaining between them. The CDR3 protein is CASSPDGLFYNEQFF. The DNA of the CDR3 is TGCGCCAGCAGCCCGGACGGACTGTTCTACAATGAGCAGTTCTTC.

The V gene is TRBV14, the J gene TRBJ1-4; tentatively, D is TRBD1 (5 bases). Germline assignment: CDR1 SGHDN and CDR2 FVKESK. V was cut by 1 base and J by 7 bases, with 16 bases left in between. This CDR3 comprises 16 residues. The chain's CDR3 is CASSQGLGRAGEKLFF. For the CDR3, the DNA is TGTGCCAGCAGCCAAGGTCTCGGCAGGGCTGGTGAAAAACTGTTTTTT.

V gene TRBV28 combines with J gene TRBJ2-2; D is unclear. Germline V gene lookup returns CDR1 MDHEN and CDR2 SYDVKM. V was pared by 6 bases and J by 0 bases, with 5 bases between. CDR3 length: 13 amino acids. CDR3 sequence reads: CASRETNTGELFF. Written as DNA, the CDR3 is TGTGCCAGCAGGGAGACGAACACCGGGGAGCTGTTTTTT.

The chain uses TRBV9 and TRBJ2-7, with D uncertain. With 4 bases removed from V and 6 bases from J, the gap between germline ends came to 11 bases. Germline values: CDR1 SGDLS, CDR2 YYNGEE. The CDR3 spans 12 residues. CDR3 DNA sequence: TGTGCCAGCAGCCCGACGGGTGGCGAGCAGTACTTC. This encodes CASSPTGGEQYF.

This rearrangement joins TRBV2 to TRBJ1-1, with TRBD1 as a possible D gene (5 bases). Germline CDR1 and CDR2: SNHLY and FYNNEI. CDR3 length equals 14 residues. The V gene lost 1 base and the J gene lost 7 bases, with 13 bases spanning the gap. This CDR3 is CASSEDSSGYEAFF. The CDR3 DNA reads TGTGCCAGCAGTGAAGACAGTTCAGGGTATGAAGCTTTCTTT.

This rearrangement joins TRBV11-2 to TRBJ2-7; 12 nucleotides align to TRBD2. Trimming took 7 bases from V and 6 from J; bases not matched to a gene: 10. The CDR3 has 15 amino acids. The germline CDR1 and CDR2 sequences are SGHAT and FQNNGV. The CDR3 loop is CASTLGLAGWGEQYF. As DNA, the CDR3 is TGTGCCAGCACCCTCGGACTAGCGGGGTGGGGCGAGCAGTACTTC.

This chain uses TRBV29-1 with TRBJ2-5, with D possibly matching TRBD2 (6 bases). CDR1 SQVTM and CDR2 ANQGSEA come from the germline V gene. The CDR3 consists of 15 residues. Trimming cost V 6 bases and J 7 bases, with 24 bases left between them. The CDR3 sequence is CSVLGGPQSTGTQYF. Written as DNA, the CDR3 is TGCAGCGTCCTCGGGGGACCCCAAAGTACGGGGACCCAGTACTTC.

The chain's CDR3 is CASSQASGQGNQPQHF. The CDR3 region has the DNA TGTGCCAGCAGCCAAGCTTCGGGACAGGGGAATCAGCCCCAGCATTTT. The gene calls are TRBV4-2 and TRBJ1-5; 10 bases align to TRBD1. The trim removed 1 base at V and 4 bases at J, leaving 4 bases unmatched. CDR1 LGHNA and CDR2 YNFKEQ come from the germline V gene. The CDR3 covers 16 residues.

This clone was counted a few times. The rearrangement links TRBV2 to TRBJ1-2; TRBD1 matches 9 bases. Trimming at V came to 4 bases and at J to 7 bases, leaving 10 bases not matched to a gene. This CDR3 is built from 15 residues. Germline V gives CDR1 SNHLY, CDR2 FYNNEI. The CDR3 DNA follows: TGTGCCAGCAGTGGCTATTCACAGGGGGCCAGTGGCTACACCTTC. It codes for CASSGYSQGASGYTF.

The chain recombines TRBV5-1 with TRBJ2-2; perhaps TRBD2 as D (5 bases). With 4 bases removed from V and 0 bases from J, the gap between germline ends came to 10 bases. CDR3 length equals 15 residues. Germline values: CDR1 SGHRS, CDR2 YFSETQ. The CDR3 sequence: CASSMRTSNTGELFF. CDR3 DNA sequence: TGCGCCAGCAGCATGCGGACTTCGAACACCGGGGAGCTGTTTTTT.